The T cell receptor (beta chain) described here comes from a study of regulatory dendritic cells for organ transplantation. Study-level findings and limits: Mature dendritic cells appeared to drive more memory CD8+ clonal expansion than regulatory ones. Naive T cells showed high diversity, memory cells less, memory CD8+ least.

TCRdb keeps only in-frame clones here, not all; method: immunoSEQ multiplex PCR. Seen here are roughly 30,000 clones, approximately 86% observed once, and the top ten hold around 0.43%. FACS sorted CD4+ or CD8+ T cells into CD45RA+ naive and CD45RO+ memory. This clone was seen a few times. Its antigen is as yet unknown. The CDR3 sequence is 16 residues long. Trimming pared 0 bases from V and 4 bases from J, leaving 15 bases between. Germline lookup yields CDR1 SGHTA and CDR2 FQGTGA. The genes are TRBV7-3 and TRBJ2-5; D might be TRBD1 (6 bases). This receptor was obtained from a human donor in good health. Sequenced material: naive CD8+ T cells from blood. Described subset: CD45RA+ naive T cells. For the CDR3, the DNA is TGTGCCAGCAGCTTAACGGCGTCAGGGGTTACAGAGACCCAGTACTTC. This gives the protein CASSLTASGVTETQYF.